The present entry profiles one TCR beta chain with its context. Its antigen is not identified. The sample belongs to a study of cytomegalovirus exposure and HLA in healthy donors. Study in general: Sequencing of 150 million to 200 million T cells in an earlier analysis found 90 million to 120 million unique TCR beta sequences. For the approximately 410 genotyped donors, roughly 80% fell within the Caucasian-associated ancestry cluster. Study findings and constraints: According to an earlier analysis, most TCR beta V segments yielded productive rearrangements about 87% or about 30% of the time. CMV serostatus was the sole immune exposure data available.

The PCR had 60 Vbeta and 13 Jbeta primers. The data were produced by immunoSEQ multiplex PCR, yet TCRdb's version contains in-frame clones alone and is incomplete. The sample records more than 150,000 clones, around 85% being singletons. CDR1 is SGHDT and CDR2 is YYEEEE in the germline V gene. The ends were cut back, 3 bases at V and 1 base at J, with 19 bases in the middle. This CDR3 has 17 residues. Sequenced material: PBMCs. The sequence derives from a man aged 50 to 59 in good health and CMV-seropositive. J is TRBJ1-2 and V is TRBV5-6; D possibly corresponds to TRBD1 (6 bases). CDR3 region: CASSSVGQQSYNYGYTF. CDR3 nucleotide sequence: TGTGCCAGCAGCTCGGTTGGACAGCAATCTTATAACTATGGCTACACCTTC.